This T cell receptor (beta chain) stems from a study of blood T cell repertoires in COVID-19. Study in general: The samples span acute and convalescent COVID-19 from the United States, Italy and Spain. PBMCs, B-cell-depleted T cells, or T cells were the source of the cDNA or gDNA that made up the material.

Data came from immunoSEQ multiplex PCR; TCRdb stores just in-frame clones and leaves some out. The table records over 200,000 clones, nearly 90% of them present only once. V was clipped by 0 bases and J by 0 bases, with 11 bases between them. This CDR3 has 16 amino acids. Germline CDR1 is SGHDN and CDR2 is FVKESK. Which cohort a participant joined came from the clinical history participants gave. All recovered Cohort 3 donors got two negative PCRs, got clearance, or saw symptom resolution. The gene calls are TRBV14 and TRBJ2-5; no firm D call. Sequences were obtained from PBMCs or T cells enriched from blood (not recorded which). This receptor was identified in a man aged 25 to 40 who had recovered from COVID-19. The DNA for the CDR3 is TGTGCCAGCAGCCAAGATGGCGGATTAAACCAAGAGACCCAGTACTTC. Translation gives CASSQDGGLNQETQYF.